The rows below give T cell receptor beta chains drawn from one sample of a study of T cell clones after liver transplantation. Assay: immunoSEQ multiplex PCR; the TCRdb copy retains only in-frame clones and omits some. The sample yields tens of thousands of clones, 80% to 85% seen once. The source was CD4+ T cells from blood, collected almost 47 months after liver transplant. Every receptor here comes from a human patient who received a liver transplant. Some T cells may be the graft donor's. The CDR3 runs from the conserved cysteine through the conserved F or W. A D gene is named only where the DNA matches it firmly. Clone size is shown for a subset of rows, as once, few, many or a class of expanded clone.

D gene	V gene	J gene	CDR3 length	clone size	CDR3 DNA	CDR3 protein
.	TRBV28	TRBJ1-1	13	once	TGTGCCAGCAGTTCAGTCCTAAACACTGAAGCTTTCTTT	CASSSVLNTEAFF
.	TRBV19	TRBJ1-2	16	.	TGTGCCAGTAGTATAGGAGGGAACCCCTTCGTTTATGGCTACACCTTC	CASSIGGNPFVYGYTF
.	TRBV30	TRBJ2-3	14	.	TGTGCCTGGAGTGTAGGCGGGACTTCAGATACGCAGTATTTT	CAWSVGGTSDTQYF
.	TRBV6-6	TRBJ1-1	15	.	TGTGCCAGCAGTCCCGAGGCAGGAGCGAACACTGAAGCTTTCTTT	CASSPEAGANTEAFF
TRBD2	TRBV4-1	TRBJ2-1	16	few	TGCGCCAGCAGCCAAGAGACTAGCGGGAGACTCAATGAGCAGTTCTTC	CASSQETSGRLNEQFF
TRBD1	TRBV30	TRBJ2-1	15	few	TGTGCCTGGAACTCCATGACAGGGGGCCTTAATGAGCAGTTCTTC	CAWNSMTGGLNEQFF
.	TRBV5-1	TRBJ2-1	13	once	TGCGCCAGCAGCCTGGGACTCTACAATGAGCAGTTCTTC	CASSLGLYNEQFF
TRBD2	TRBV7-3	TRBJ2-7	15	few	TGTGCCAGCAGCCTTACGGCTAGCGGATCCTACGAGCAGTACTTC	CASSLTASGSYEQYF
.	TRBV19	TRBJ1-5	13	.	TGTGCCAGTAGTATGTCGAGAGGACAGCCCCAGCATTTT	CASSMSRGQPQHF
TRBD1	TRBV4-3	TRBJ1-1	14	many	TGCGCCAGCAGCCAAGAACAGGGGGCCACTGAAGCTTTCTTT	CASSQEQGATEAFF
.	TRBV4-2	TRBJ1-3	18	.	TGTGCCAGCAGCCGGACCCAACAGGGATTTCACTCTGGAAACACCATATATTTT	CASSRTQQGFHSGNTIYF
TRBD1	TRBV5-1	TRBJ2-7	13	.	TGCGCCAGCAGCTTGGGACAGGGGGACGAGCAGTACTTC	CASSLGQGDEQYF
TRBD1	TRBV10-2	TRBJ1-1	17	.	TGCGCCAGCAGTGAACGGGGACAGGGGGTTGAGAGAACTGAAGCTTTCTTT	CASSERGQGVERTEAFF
.	TRBV7-2	TRBJ2-3	12	.	TGTGCCAGCAGCTATGGACTTAGGGTGCAGTATTTT	CASSYGLRVQYF
.	TRBV18	TRBJ1-1	12	.	TGTGCCAGCTCGTGGGGCGGGACTGAAGCTTTCTTT	CASSWGGTEAFF
.	TRBV11-2	TRBJ1-2	13	few	TGTGCCAGCAGCTTAGGGGGTGGCTATGGCTACACCTTC	CASSLGGGYGYTF
.	TRBV10-2	TRBJ2-7	14	.	TGCGCCAGCAGTGAGTCGGGGCAGGGGAAAGAGCAGTACTTC	CASSESGQGKEQYF
.	TRBV6-6	TRBJ2-2	15	.	TGTGCCAGCAGTTACCCCCAGGGTGTGACCGGGGAGCTGTTTTTT	CASSYPQGVTGELFF
.	TRBV5-4	TRBJ2-2	16	.	TGTGCCAGCAGCTACGGGACCGCGTTGAACACCGGGGAGCTGTTTTTT	CASSYGTALNTGELFF
TRBD2	TRBV5-1	TRBJ2-3	17	few	TGCGCCAGCAGCTTGGCCGAGGGACTAGCGGGAGTCGGTACGCAGTATTTT	CASSLAEGLAGVGTQYF
TRBD2	TRBV7-3	TRBJ2-3	16	.	TGTGCCAGCAGCGCGCAGGGAGCGGGACGTAGAGATACGCAGTATTTT	CASSAQGAGRRDTQYF
.	TRBV5-8	TRBJ1-2	15	once	TGTGCCAGCAGCTTGAGGGGCAGGGGAATGGATGGCTACACCTTC	CASSLRGRGMDGYTF
TRBD1	TRBV5-4	TRBJ2-2	16	.	TGTGCCAGCAGCTCTCCGGGACAGGGGGACACCGGGGAGCTGTTTTTT	CASSSPGQGDTGELFF
.	TRBV6-5	TRBJ1-1	12	.	TGTGCCAGCAGGCGGGGGAACACTGAAGCTTTCTTT	CASRRGNTEAFF
TRBD1	TRBV28	TRBJ1-6	17	.	TGTGCCAGCCGTGATCCGGGACAGGGCGGGGTAGAGTCACCCCTCCACTTT	CASRDPGQGGVESPLHF
.	TRBV6-1	TRBJ1-1	14	.	TGTGCCAGCAATTTAGGGTATGCGAACACTGAAGCTTTCTTT	CASNLGYANTEAFF
.	TRBV7-2	TRBJ1-5	14	.	TGTGCCAGCAGCATTGGGGCACGGAATCAGCCCCAGCATTTT	CASSIGARNQPQHF
.	TRBV28	TRBJ2-4	12	.	TGTGCCAGCACCCAAGGACAGAACATTCAGTACTTC	CASTQGQNIQYF
TRBD1	TRBV6-1	TRBJ2-3	15	.	TGTGCCAGCCTGTGGACAGGGAGGAGTACAGATACGCAGTATTTT	CASLWTGRSTDTQYF
.	TRBV11-3	TRBJ2-4	14	.	TGTGCCAGCAGCGAGGGGTCCCCGGCGAACATTCAGTACTTC	CASSEGSPANIQYF
TRBD1	TRBV9	TRBJ2-7	15	few	TGTGCCAGCAGCGTCGGGACAGGTGGCTCCTACGAGCAGTACTTC	CASSVGTGGSYEQYF